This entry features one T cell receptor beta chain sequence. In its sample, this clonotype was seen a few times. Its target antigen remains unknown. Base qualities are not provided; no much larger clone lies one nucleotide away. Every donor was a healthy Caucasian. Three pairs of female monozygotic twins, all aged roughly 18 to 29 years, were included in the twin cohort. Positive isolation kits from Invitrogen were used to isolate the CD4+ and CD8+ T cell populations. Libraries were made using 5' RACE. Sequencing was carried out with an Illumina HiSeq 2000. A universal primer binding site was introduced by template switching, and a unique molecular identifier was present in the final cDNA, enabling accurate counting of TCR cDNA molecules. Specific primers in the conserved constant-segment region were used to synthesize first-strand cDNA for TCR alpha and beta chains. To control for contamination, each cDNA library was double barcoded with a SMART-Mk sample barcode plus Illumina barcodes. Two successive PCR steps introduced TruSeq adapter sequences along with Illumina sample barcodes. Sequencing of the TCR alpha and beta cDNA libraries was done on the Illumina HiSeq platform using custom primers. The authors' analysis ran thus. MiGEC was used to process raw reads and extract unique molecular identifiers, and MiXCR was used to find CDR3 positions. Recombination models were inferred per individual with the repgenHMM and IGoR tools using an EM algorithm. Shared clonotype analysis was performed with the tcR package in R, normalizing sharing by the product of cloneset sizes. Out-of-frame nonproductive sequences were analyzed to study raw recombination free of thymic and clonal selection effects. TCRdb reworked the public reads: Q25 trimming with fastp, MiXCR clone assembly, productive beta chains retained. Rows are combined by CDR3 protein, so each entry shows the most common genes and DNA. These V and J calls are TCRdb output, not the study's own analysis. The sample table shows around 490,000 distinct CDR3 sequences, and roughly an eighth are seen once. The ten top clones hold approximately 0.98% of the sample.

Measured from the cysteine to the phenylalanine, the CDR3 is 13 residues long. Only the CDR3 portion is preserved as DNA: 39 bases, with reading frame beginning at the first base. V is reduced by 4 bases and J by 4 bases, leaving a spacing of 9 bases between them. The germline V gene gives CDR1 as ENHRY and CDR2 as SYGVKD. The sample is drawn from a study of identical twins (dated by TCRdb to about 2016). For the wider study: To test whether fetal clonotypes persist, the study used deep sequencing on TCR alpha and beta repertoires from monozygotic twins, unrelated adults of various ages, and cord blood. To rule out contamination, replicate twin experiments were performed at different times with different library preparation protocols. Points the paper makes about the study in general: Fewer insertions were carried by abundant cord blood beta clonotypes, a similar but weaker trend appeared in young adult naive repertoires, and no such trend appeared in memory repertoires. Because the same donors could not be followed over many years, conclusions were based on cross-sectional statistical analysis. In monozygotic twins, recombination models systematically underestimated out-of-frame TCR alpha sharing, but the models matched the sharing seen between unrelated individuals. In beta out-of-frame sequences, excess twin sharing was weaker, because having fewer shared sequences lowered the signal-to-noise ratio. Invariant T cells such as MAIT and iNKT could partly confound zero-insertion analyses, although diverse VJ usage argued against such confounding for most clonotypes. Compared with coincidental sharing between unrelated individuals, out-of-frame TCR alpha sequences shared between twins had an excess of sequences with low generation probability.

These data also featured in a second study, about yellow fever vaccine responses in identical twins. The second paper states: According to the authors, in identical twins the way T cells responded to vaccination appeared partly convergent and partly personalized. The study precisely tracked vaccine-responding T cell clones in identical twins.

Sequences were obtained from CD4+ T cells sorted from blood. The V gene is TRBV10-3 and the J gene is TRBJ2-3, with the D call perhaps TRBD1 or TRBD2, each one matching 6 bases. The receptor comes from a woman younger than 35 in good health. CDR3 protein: CAISGGAPDTQYF. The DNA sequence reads TGTGCCATCAGTGGGGGGGCCCCAGATACGCAGTATTTT.